This T cell receptor (beta chain) was profiled in a study of control samples from healthy donors and cancer patients. V dropped 6 bases and J dropped 0 bases, with 12 bases sitting between them. CDR1 SGHAT and CDR2 FQDESV come from the germline V gene (reference sequence). The CDR3 loop spans 15 amino acids. This clone came up a few times. Profiling relied on immunoSEQ multiplex PCR, and the TCRdb table lists in-frame clones only, not all of them. The sample includes around 6,100 clones, over 60% seen only once; the top ten take about 7.3%. The chain employs TRBV11-1 and TRBJ2-1, with a tentative D call TRBD2 (5 bases). This TCR was sampled from a male donor with melanoma. Source material: formalin-fixed, paraffin-embedded tissue. The CDR3 nucleotides read TGTGCCAGCAGACCCTTAGGGAGCTCCTACAATGAGCAGTTCTTC. This encodes CASRPLGSSYNEQFF.